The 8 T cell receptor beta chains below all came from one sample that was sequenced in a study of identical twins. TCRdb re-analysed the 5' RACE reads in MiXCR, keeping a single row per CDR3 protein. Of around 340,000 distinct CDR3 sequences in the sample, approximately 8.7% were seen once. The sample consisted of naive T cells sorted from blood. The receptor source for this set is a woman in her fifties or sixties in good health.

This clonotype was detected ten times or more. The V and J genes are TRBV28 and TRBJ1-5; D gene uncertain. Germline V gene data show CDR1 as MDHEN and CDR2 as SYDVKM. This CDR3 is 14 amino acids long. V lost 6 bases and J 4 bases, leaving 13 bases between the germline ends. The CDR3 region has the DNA TGTGCCAGCAGACGGACGGTTCCAAATCAGCCCCAGCATTTT. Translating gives CASRRTVPNQPQHF.

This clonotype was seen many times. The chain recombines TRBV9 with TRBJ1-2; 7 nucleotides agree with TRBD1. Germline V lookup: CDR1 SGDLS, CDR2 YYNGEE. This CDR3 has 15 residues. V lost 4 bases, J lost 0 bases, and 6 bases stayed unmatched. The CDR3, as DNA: TGTGCCAGCAGCCCACAGGGGATGGCTAACTATGGCTACACCTTC. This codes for CASSPQGMANYGYTF.

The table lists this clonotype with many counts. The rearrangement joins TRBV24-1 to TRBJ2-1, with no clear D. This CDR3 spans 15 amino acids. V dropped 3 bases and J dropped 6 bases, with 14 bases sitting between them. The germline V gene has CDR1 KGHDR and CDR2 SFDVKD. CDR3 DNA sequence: TGTGCCACCAGTGATCCCCGCGGACCGACCAATGAGCAGTTCTTC. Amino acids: CATSDPRGPTNEQFF.

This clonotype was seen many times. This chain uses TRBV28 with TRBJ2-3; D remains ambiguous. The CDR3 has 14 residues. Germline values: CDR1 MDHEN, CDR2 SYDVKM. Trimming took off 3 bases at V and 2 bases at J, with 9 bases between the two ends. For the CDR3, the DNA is TGTGCCAGCAGTTTTCCACCGTCCACAGATACGCAGTATTTT. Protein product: CASSFPPSTDTQYF.

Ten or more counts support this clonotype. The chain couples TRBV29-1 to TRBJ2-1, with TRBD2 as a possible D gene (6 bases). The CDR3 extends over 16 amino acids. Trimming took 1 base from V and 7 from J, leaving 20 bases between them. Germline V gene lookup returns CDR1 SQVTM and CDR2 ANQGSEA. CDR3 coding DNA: TGCAGCGTTGAAGGAATGTTCCCGGGAGTGGTAAATGAGCAGTTCTTC. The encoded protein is CSVEGMFPGVVNEQFF.

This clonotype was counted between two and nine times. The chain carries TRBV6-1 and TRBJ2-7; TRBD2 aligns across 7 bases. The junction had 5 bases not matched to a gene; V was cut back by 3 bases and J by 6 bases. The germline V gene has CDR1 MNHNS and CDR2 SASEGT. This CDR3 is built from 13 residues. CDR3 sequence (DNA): TGTGCCAGCAGTGACAGCGGGACCCGCGAGCAGTACGTC. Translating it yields CASSDSGTREQYV.

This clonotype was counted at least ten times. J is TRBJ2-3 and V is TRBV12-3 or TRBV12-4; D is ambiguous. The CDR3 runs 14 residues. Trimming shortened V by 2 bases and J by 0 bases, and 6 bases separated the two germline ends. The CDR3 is CASSLTTSTDTQYF. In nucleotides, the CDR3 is TGTGCCAGCAGTTTAACAACAAGCACAGATACGCAGTATTTT.

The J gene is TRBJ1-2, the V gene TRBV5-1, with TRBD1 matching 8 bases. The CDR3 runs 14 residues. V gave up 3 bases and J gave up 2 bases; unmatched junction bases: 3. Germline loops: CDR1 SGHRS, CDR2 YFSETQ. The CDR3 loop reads CASSSRTGNYGYTF. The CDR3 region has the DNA TGCGCCAGCAGCTCCAGGACAGGGAACTATGGCTACACCTTC.